A single sample gave rise to the 27 T cell receptor beta chains below, sequenced in a study of blood T cells in healthy people across ages. Primers used in a second PCR of roughly 6 to 12 cycles were a sample-barcoded 5' primer and a J-beta primer mix. From the 5' RACE reads, TCRdb called clonotypes with MiXCR, one entry per CDR3 protein. This sample yields about 680,000 distinct CDR3 sequences, of which 49% are seen a single time; about a third belongs to the top ten. Sequenced material: blood. The receptors here all came from a woman aged 55-70 years in good health.

This chain links TRBV29-1 with TRBJ2-5, with 7 bases matching TRBD2. The J segment lost 11 bases and the V segment lost 6 bases, leaving 12 bases of the junction unmatched. CDR3 size: 12 residues. The V gene's germline CDR1 is SQVTM and CDR2 ANQGSEA. CDR3 protein: CSVGRGYNEQYF. The DNA for the CDR3 is TGCAGCGTGGGGCGGGGGTACAATGAGCAGTACTTC.

Comments on this clonotype: The junction shows a germline mismatch at one end, possibly a read error. This chain uses TRBV7-3 with TRBJ2-1; perhaps TRBD2 as D (6 bases). The CDR3 covers 14 residues. From germline, CDR1 is SGHTA and CDR2 FQGTGA. DNA for the CDR3: TGTGCCGGCAGCTTAGCCGGGAGCCACAATGAGCAGTTCTTC. It is translated as CAGSLAGSHNEQFF.

The gene calls are TRBV7-9 and TRBJ2-4, with TRBD1 identical over 7 bases. The end of the DNA aligns better with TRBJ2-7, so the J call may be wrong. CDR1 is SEHNR, CDR2 FQNEAQ, per germline (reference sequence). The CDR3 loop spans 16 amino acids. In nucleotides, the CDR3 is TGTGCCAGCAGCTTTCTGTTACAGGGGCCCTCCTACGAGCAGTACTTC. Translating it yields CASSFLLQGPSYEQYF.

V is TRBV28 and J is TRBJ2-5, with D perhaps matching TRBD1 (6 bases). The germline V and J ends were trimmed by 6 bases and 3 bases, with 11 bases remaining between them. This CDR3 contains 13 residues. Germline CDR1 MDHEN, CDR2 SYDVKM. The CDR3 region has the DNA TGTGCCAGCAGGCTACAGGGAGAAGAGACCCAGTACTTC. This encodes CASRLQGEETQYF.

The rearrangement joins TRBV10-2 to TRBJ2-7; 7 positions match TRBD2. The DNA end is more similar to TRBJ2-5, so the J call may be wrong. The CDR3 length is 13 residues. Germline V gives CDR1 WSHSY, CDR2 SAAADI. In DNA form, the CDR3 reads TGCGCCAGCAGCCGGACTAGAGGAGAGACCCAGTACTTC. Amino acid sequence: CASSRTRGETQYF.

This clonotype was recorded once. The chain recombines TRBV14 with TRBJ2-5; TRBD2 matches at 7 bases. The J call is uncertain, as TRBJ2-7 better fits the DNA end. This CDR3 is 18 amino acids long. Germline V gene sequence: CDR1 SGHDN, CDR2 FVKESK. CDR3 DNA sequence: TGTGCCAGCAGCCAAGATTCCCCCTCGGGGGGTTCAAGGAACGAGCAGTACTTC. This sequence encodes CASSQDSPSGGSRNEQYF.

V and J are TRBV5-1 and TRBJ1-2; 10 positions agree with TRBD1. Trimming removed 3 bases from V and 12 bases from J; junction bases left unmatched: 5. CDR1 SGHRS and CDR2 YFSETQ come from the germline V gene. The CDR3 runs 12 residues. CDR3 nucleotide sequence: TGCGCCAGCAGCTCAGAGGGACAGGGGAACACCTTC. Its protein is CASSSEGQGNTF.

The chain couples TRBV9 to TRBJ2-5; no definite D call. V shed 2 bases and J shed 1 base, with 9 bases lying between them. The CDR3 is 14 residues long. Germline-derived CDR1 and CDR2 are SGDLS and YYNGEE. The CDR3 region is CASSVVVSQETQYF. As DNA, the CDR3 is TGTGCCAGCAGCGTGGTAGTGTCCCAAGAGACCCAGTACTTC.

A remark on this clonotype: A much more abundant neighbour one base away suggests this may be a read error. The chain employs TRBV7-2 and TRBJ2-3; D is undetermined. The CDR3 length is 13 residues. Germline V gene lookup returns CDR1 SGHTA and CDR2 FQGNSA. CDR3 loop: CASSFPDTDMQYF. CDR3 nucleotides: TGTGCCAGCAGCTTTCCAGACACAGATATGCAGTATTTT.

The CDR3 DNA is TGTGCCACCAGGGAACGGGATTACGAGCAGTACTTC. This sequence encodes CATRERDYEQYF. V is TRBV24-1 and J is TRBJ2-7; tentatively, D is TRBD2 (5 bases). The CDR3 contains 12 residues. Between the trimmed V and J ends, which lost 7 bases and 4 bases, there was a span of 10 bases. CDR1 is KGHDR, CDR2 SFDVKD, per germline.

This clonotype has only a few counts. The chain combines TRBV7-2 with TRBJ2-7, with D possibly matching TRBD1 (5 bases). Trimming stripped 4 bases from V and 2 bases from J, with 15 bases between. Germline-derived CDR1 and CDR2 are SGHTA and FQGNSA. The CDR3 extends over 15 amino acids. The chain's CDR3 is CASSSQGGQTYEQYF. CDR3 coding DNA: TGTGCCAGCAGCTCGCAGGGTGGACAAACCTACGAGCAGTACTTC. Full variable domain (remainder filled in from reference TRBV7-2 and TRBJ2-7): GAGVSQSPSNKVTEKGKDVELRCDPISGHTALYWYRQSLGQGLEFLIYFQGNSAPDKSGLPSDRFSAERTGGSVSTLTIQRTQQEDSAVYLCASSSQGGQTYEQYFGPGTRLTVT.

CDR3: CASSRGLYSNQPQHF. CDR3 DNA: TGTGCCAGCAGCAGGGGCCTTTATAGCAATCAGCCCCAGCATTTT. The chain couples TRBV27 to TRBJ1-5, with D possibly TRBD1 on 6 matching bases. V was shortened by 6 bases and J by 0 bases, with 12 bases between the two germline ends. Germline CDR1 and CDR2: MNHEY and SMNVEV (reference sequence). The CDR3 consists of 15 residues.

The chain combines TRBV7-8 with TRBJ2-5; 7 bases agree with TRBD1. The CDR3 covers 12 residues. J was trimmed by 12 bases and V by 1 base; bases with no gene match: 5. CDR1 and CDR2 from the germline V gene are SGHVS and FQNEAQ. CDR3 amino acids: CASSLGGTAEYF. CDR3 in DNA: TGTGCCAGCAGCTTAGGGGGGACAGCGGAGTACTTC.

V is TRBV29-1 and J is TRBJ1-5, with 9 bases aligning to TRBD1. Trimming at V came to 6 bases and at J to 3 bases, leaving 9 bases not matched to a gene. CDR1 and CDR2 (germline): SQVTM, ANQGSEA. CDR3 length equals 15 residues. The CDR3: CSVATGTGNNQPQHF. The CDR3, as DNA: TGCAGCGTAGCTACCGGGACAGGGAACAATCAGCCCCAGCATTTT.

The rearrangement uses TRBV10-3 and TRBJ1-5; D gene uncertain. The CDR3 runs to 13 residues. Germline CDR1 reads ENHRY; CDR2 reads SYGVKD. Trimming left V 2 bases short and J 7 bases short, with 9 bases between. DNA of the CDR3: TGTGCCATCAGTGAGGCAGGCGGGCAGCCCCAGCATTTT. The encoded protein is CAISEAGGQPQHF.

This clonotype came up a few times. The chain carries TRBV4-2 and TRBJ2-1; 11 bases are a match to TRBD2. The germline CDR1 and CDR2 sequences are LGHNA and YNFKEQ. CDR3 length: 18 amino acids. V gave up 2 bases and J gave up 3 bases; unmatched junction bases: 9. The CDR3: CASSQFTSGTSGYNEQFF. Written as DNA, the CDR3 is TGTGCCAGCAGCCAATTCACTTCGGGGACTAGCGGCTACAATGAGCAGTTCTTC.

This rearrangement joins TRBV9 to TRBJ2-5; 10 positions match TRBD2. This CDR3 is built from 16 residues. From germline, CDR1 is SGDLS and CDR2 YYNGEE. J lost 11 bases, V lost 4 bases, and 17 bases had no gene match. CDR3 sequence (DNA): TGTGCCAGCAGCCCAGTCCCGCTAGCGGGAGTTGGTGAGCAGTACTTC. This translates into CASSPVPLAGVGEQYF.

The chain joins TRBV25-1 to TRBJ2-1; 9 bases match TRBD1. The germline gives CDR1 MGHDK, CDR2 SYGVNS. V shed 4 bases and J 2 bases; nucleotides not matched to a gene: 6. The CDR3 runs 16 residues. For the CDR3, the DNA is TGTGCCAGCAGTGCTATTAGGACAGGGGCCTACAATGAGCAGTTCTTC. As protein: CASSAIRTGAYNEQFF.

V gene TRBV14 combines with J gene TRBJ2-3, with no clear D. V lost 1 base and J lost 8, with 13 bases in between. Germline V lookup: CDR1 SGHDN, CDR2 FVKESK. The CDR3 runs 14 residues. The CDR3 DNA sequence: TGTGCCAGCAGCCAAGGGCCCGTCCCAGGTACGCAGTATTTT. Its translation is CASSQGPVPGTQYF.

The chain uses TRBV27 and TRBJ2-4, with 8 nucleotides matching TRBD2. V dropped 1 base and J dropped 0; count of bases not matched to a gene: 2. Germline V gene data show CDR1 as MNHEY and CDR2 as SMNVEV (reference sequence). The CDR3 consists of 16 residues. The CDR3 region is CASSLFAGGAKNIQYF. CDR3 in DNA: TGTGCCAGCAGTTTATTCGCGGGGGGAGCCAAAAACATTCAGTACTTC.

The V call is TRBV9, the J call TRBJ2-5; TRBD2 matches at 11 bases. V lost 0 bases, J lost 11 bases, and 12 bases stayed unmatched. Looked up from germline, CDR1 is SGDLS and CDR2 is YYNGEE. The CDR3 loop spans 16 amino acids. CDR3: CASSVASGRRDNEQYF. The CDR3, as DNA: TGTGCCAGCAGCGTAGCTAGCGGGAGGAGGGACAATGAGCAGTACTTC.

A few counts support this clonotype. CDR3 DNA sequence: TGTGCCAGCAGCCAAGAGACAGAGCAGTTCTTC. Translated: CASSQETEQFF. This rearrangement joins TRBV14 to TRBJ2-1; D remains ambiguous. CDR1 and CDR2 from the germline V gene are SGHDN and FVKESK. V shed 0 bases and J shed 10 bases, with 4 bases lying between them. This CDR3 region has 11 residues.

This chain joins TRBV20-1 and TRBJ1-1; D is unclear. The germline CDR1 and CDR2 sequences are DFQATT and SNEGSKA (reference sequence). This CDR3 has 14 residues. V was trimmed by 3 bases and J by 1 base, leaving 12 bases between them. CDR3 sequence: CSASEQSWNTEAFF. As DNA, the CDR3 is TGCAGTGCTAGCGAACAATCATGGAACACTGAAGCTTTCTTT.

This clonotype was recorded many times. V is TRBV7-2 and J is TRBJ2-7; 8 bases line up with TRBD1. In germline, CDR1 is SGHTA, CDR2 FQGNSA. V shed 5 bases and J 4 bases; nucleotides not matched to a gene: 1. The CDR3 contains 12 residues. CDR3 sequence (DNA): TGTGCCAGCAGCCGGACAGGGTACGAGCAGTACTTC. As protein: CASSRTGYEQYF.

The chain joins TRBV5-1 to TRBJ2-1; 11 bases agree with TRBD2. Trimming cost V 0 bases and J 5 bases; bases outside gene matches: 4. CDR1 and CDR2 from the germline V gene are SGHRS and YFSETQ. The CDR3 has 16 residues. CDR3 region: CASSLALTSGDNEQFF. In DNA, the CDR3 is TGCGCCAGCAGCTTGGCCCTGACTAGCGGGGACAATGAGCAGTTCTTC.

The chain has TRBV5-1 and TRBJ2-3; no clear D gene. The V gene lost 4 bases and the J gene lost 2 bases, with 17 bases spanning the gap. Germline loops: CDR1 SGHRS, CDR2 YFSETQ. This CDR3 has 16 amino acids. Here the CDR3 reads CASSGRTTSFTDTQYF. Here the CDR3 DNA reads TGCGCCAGCAGCGGACGGACCACTTCCTTCACAGATACGCAGTATTTT.

The table lists this clonotype with many counts. The chain employs TRBV13 and TRBJ2-1; the match to TRBD2 covers 14 bases. Looked up from germline, CDR1 is PRHDT and CDR2 is FYEKMQ (reference sequence). V lost 5 bases and J lost 8; bases outside the gene matches: 11. This CDR3 spans 17 amino acids. CDR3: CASSQAGTSGSLDEQFF. CDR3 bases: TGTGCCAGCAGCCAGGCCGGGACTAGCGGGAGTTTGGATGAGCAGTTCTTC.